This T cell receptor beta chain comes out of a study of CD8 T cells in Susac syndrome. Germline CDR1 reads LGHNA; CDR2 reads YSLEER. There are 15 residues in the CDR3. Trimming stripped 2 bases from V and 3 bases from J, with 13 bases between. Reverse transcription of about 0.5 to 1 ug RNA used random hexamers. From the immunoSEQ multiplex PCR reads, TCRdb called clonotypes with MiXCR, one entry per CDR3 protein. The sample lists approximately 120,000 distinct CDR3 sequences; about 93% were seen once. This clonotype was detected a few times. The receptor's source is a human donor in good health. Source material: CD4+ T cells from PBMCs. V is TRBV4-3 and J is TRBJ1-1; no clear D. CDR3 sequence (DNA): TGCGCCAGCAGCCAACGGGGTGTCCAGGACACTGAAGCTTTCTTT. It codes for CASSQRGVQDTEAFF.